These 8 T cell receptor beta chains came from one sample sequenced in a study of graft-versus-host responses after intestinal transplantation. Sequenced by immunoSEQ multiplex PCR; TCRdb stores in-frame clones only, minus some. The table shows around 55,000 clones, with more than 80% occurring only once. Which antigens these TCRs recognize remains unknown. The sequencing used unstimulated CD4+ T cells sorted from spleen or lymph node cells, collected before transplant. These receptors were obtained from a human donor who was the organ donor for an intestinal transplant.

The chain combines TRBV30 with TRBJ2-1; perhaps TRBD2 as D (6 bases). Germline V CDR1 and CDR2: GTSNPN, SVGIG (reference sequence). The CDR3 length is 13 residues. CDR3 DNA: TGTGGTGGGGCGGGAAGCTCCTACAATGAGCAGTTCTTC. It specifies CGGAGSSYNEQFF.

The rearrangement links TRBV27 to TRBJ2-5, with D tentatively TRBD1 (6 bases). The DNA end is more similar to TRBJ2-7, so the J call may be wrong. Germline values: CDR1 MNHEY, CDR2 SMNVEV (reference sequence). CDR3 size: 14 residues. The CDR3 here is CASTNSGQFYEQYF. Here the CDR3 DNA reads TGTGCCAGCACCAACTCTGGACAGTTCTACGAGCAGTACTTC.

The gene calls are TRBV6-5 and TRBJ1-1; a possible D gene is TRBD1 (5 bases). From germline, CDR1 is MNHEY and CDR2 SVGAGI. V lost 3 bases, J lost 1 base, and 12 bases lay in between. This CDR3 has 15 amino acids. This chain's CDR3 is CASSYRIRENTEAFF. The CDR3 DNA is TGTGCCAGCAGTTATAGGATCAGGGAGAACACTGAAGCTTTCTTT.

This clone was seen only once. The V and J genes are TRBV28 and TRBJ2-5, with unresolved D. V shed 6 bases and J shed 0 bases, with 8 bases lying between them. Per the germline V gene, CDR1 is MDHEN and CDR2 is SYDVKM. This CDR3 has 13 residues. The CDR3 here is CASRALYQETQYF. The CDR3 nucleotides are TGTGCCAGCAGGGCCCTGTACCAAGAGACCCAGTACTTC.

The rearrangement uses TRBV4-1 and TRBJ2-7, with a weak D call TRBD1 (6 bases). Germline loops: CDR1 MGHRA, CDR2 YSYEKL. Trimming pared 4 bases from V and 2 bases from J, leaving 15 bases between. This CDR3 region has 15 residues. The CDR3 DNA follows: TGCGCCAGCAGCCCAACAGGGAATAGGGCCTACGAGCAGTACTTC. It translates to CASSPTGNRAYEQYF.

V usage is TRBV27 and J usage is TRBJ2-2; possibly TRBD1 for D (6 bases). Trimming pared 5 bases from V and 1 base from J, leaving 20 bases between. There are 18 residues in the CDR3. Per germline, CDR1 MNHEY and CDR2 SMNVEV (reference sequence). CDR3 residues: CASSPGAGRALNTGELFF. The CDR3 DNA is TGTGCCAGCAGTCCAGGGGCAGGGAGAGCGCTGAACACCGGGGAGCTGTTTTTT.

The chain couples TRBV30 to TRBJ2-5; 8 nucleotides line up with TRBD1. The ends lost 2 bases at V and 2 bases at J; junction bases unmatched: 7. CDR3 length: 15 residues. CDR1 is GTSNPN and CDR2 is SVGIG in the germline V gene (reference sequence). In DNA form, the CDR3 reads TGTGCCTGGAGTAGGGGACAGGTCTTACAAGAGACCCAGTACTTC. Its translation is CAWSRGQVLQETQYF.

V is TRBV7-9 and J is TRBJ2-3; TRBD2 matches at 12 bases. The CDR3 has 18 residues. V shed 1 base and J 1 base; nucleotides not matched to a gene: 6. Germline V CDR1 and CDR2: SEHNR, FQNEAQ (reference sequence). The CDR3 nucleotides are TGTGCCAGCAGCTTAGTGCTAGCGGGAGGGCCGGGCACAGATACGCAGTATTTT. Its protein is CASSLVLAGGPGTDTQYF.